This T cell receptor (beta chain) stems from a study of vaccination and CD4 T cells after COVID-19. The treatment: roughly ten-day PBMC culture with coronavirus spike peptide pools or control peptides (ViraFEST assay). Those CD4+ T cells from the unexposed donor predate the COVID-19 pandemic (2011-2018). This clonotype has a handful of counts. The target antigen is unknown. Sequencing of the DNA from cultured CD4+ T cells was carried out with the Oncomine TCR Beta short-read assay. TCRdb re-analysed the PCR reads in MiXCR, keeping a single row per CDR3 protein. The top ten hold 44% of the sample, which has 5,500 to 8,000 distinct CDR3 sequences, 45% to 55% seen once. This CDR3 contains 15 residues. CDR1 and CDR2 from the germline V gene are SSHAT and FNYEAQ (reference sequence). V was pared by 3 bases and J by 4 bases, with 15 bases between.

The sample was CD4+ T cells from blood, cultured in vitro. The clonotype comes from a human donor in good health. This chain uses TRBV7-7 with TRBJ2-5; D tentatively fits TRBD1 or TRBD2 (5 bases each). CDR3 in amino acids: CASSLTGGGRETQYF. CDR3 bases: TGTGCCAGCAGCTTGACCGGTGGGGGTAGAGAGACCCAGTACTTC.